The 32 T cell receptor beta chains below all came from one sample that was sequenced in a study of T cells after yellow fever vaccination. TCRdb used MiXCR to reprocess the 5' RACE reads, holding one entry per CDR3 protein. The sample includes roughly 160,000 distinct CDR3 sequences, around 9% seen only once; the top ten take about a third. This specimen consisted of CD8+ T cells sorted from PBMCs, obtained 45 days after the yellow fever booster vaccination. Receptor source: a man between 18 and 29 years old who received the YFV17D yellow fever vaccine.

This clonotype was counted a few times. The genes are TRBV7-9 and TRBJ1-4, with D tentatively TRBD1 (5 bases). The V end was cut by 5 bases, the J end by 8 bases, with 18 bases between. The CDR3 has 15 amino acids. Germline V gene sequence: CDR1 SEHNR, CDR2 FQNEAQ (reference sequence). The CDR3 nucleotides read TGTGCCAGCAGCCGACCTAGGGGAGGAGGCGAAAAACTGTTTTTT. It yields the protein CASSRPRGGGEKLFF. The complete variable domain, with remaining parts taken from reference TRBV7-9 and TRBJ1-4, reads DTGVSQNPRHKITKRGQNVTFRCDPISEHNRLYWYRQTLGQGPEFLTYFQNEAQLEKSRLLSDRFSAERPKGSFSTLEIQRTEQGDSAMYLCASSRPRGGGEKLFFGSGTQLSVL.

This clonotype occurred a few times. J is TRBJ2-1 and V is TRBV7-2; no clear D gene. The germline V and J ends were trimmed by 3 bases and 8 bases, with 11 bases remaining between them. This CDR3 contains 13 residues. Germline assignment: CDR1 SGHTA and CDR2 FQGNSA. CDR3 bases: TGTGCCAGCAGCTTCAGACCGTTTTATGAGCAGTTCTTC. Translated: CASSFRPFYEQFF.

The chain joins TRBV27 to TRBJ2-3; 7 bases are shared with TRBD1. Germline CDR1 MNHEY, CDR2 SMNVEV (reference sequence). The CDR3 length is 14 residues. V lost 5 bases to trimming and J lost 6 bases; unmatched junction nucleotides: 8. CDR3 in amino acids: CASSPITGDDTQYF. For the CDR3, the DNA is TGTGCCAGCAGTCCCATAACAGGGGACGATACGCAGTATTTT.

In its sample, this clonotype was seen many times. The rearrangement joins TRBV11-2 to TRBJ2-3; 11 nucleotides agree with TRBD2. The CDR3 spans 16 residues. Unmatched junction bases numbered 10, after V lost 5 bases and J lost 6 bases. CDR1 and CDR2 (germline): SGHAT, FQNNGV. This CDR3 is CASSRLAGPPGDTQYF. CDR3 DNA: TGTGCCAGCAGCCGACTAGCGGGGCCCCCCGGGGATACGCAGTATTTT.

V gene TRBV4-1 combines with J gene TRBJ1-1, with D perhaps TRBD1 (6 bases). The V end lost 3 bases, the J end lost 1 base, and 12 bases lay between the germline ends. The CDR3 is made up of 15 amino acids. Germline V CDR1 and CDR2: MGHRA, YSYEKL. The CDR3 sequence: CASSQGAGWNTEAFF. In DNA, the CDR3 is TGCGCCAGCAGCCAGGGGGCTGGTTGGAACACTGAAGCTTTCTTT.

CDR3 protein: CASSRGGDEQFF. The CDR3 nucleotides are TGTGCCAGCAGCCGAGGGGGGGATGAGCAGTTCTTC. The V call is TRBV7-8, the J call TRBJ2-1, with a possible D match to TRBD2 (7 bases). Germline V CDR1 and CDR2: SGHVS, FQNEAQ. The CDR3 covers 12 residues. V was trimmed by 5 bases and J by 8 bases, leaving 10 bases between them.

The chain joins TRBV6-2 or TRBV6-3 to TRBJ1-1; D is unclear. The CDR3 is 15 amino acids. CDR1 MNHEY and CDR2 SVGEGT come from the germline V gene. The germline V and J ends were trimmed by 4 bases and 2 bases, with 14 bases remaining between them. The CDR3 here is CASSLLETANTEAFF. The DNA of the CDR3 is TGTGCCAGCAGTTTACTTGAGACGGCAAACACTGAAGCTTTCTTT.

This clonotype was seen a handful of times. As DNA, the CDR3 is TGTGCCAGCAGTTTTGCCTCTGGGCTATCCGCAGGCTCCTACGAGCAGTACTTC. It is translated as CASSFASGLSAGSYEQYF. The genes are TRBV12-3 or TRBV12-4 and TRBJ2-7; no definite D call. Trimming left V 3 bases short and J 0 bases short, with 21 bases between. This CDR3 spans 18 amino acids.

This clonotype was counted between two and nine times. V usage is TRBV5-1 and J usage is TRBJ2-4; 10 bases agree with TRBD1. The ends lost 0 bases at V and 3 bases at J; junction bases unmatched: 3. The V gene's germline CDR1 is SGHRS and CDR2 YFSETQ. The CDR3 contains 16 residues. The CDR3 spells CASSLGTGGVKNIQYF. For the CDR3, the DNA is TGCGCCAGCAGCTTGGGGACAGGGGGAGTCAAAAACATTCAGTACTTC.

This clonotype occurred a few times. V usage is TRBV7-9 and J usage is TRBJ2-1, with TRBD2 identical over 10 bases. After removal of 3 bases from V and 0 bases from J, the junction contained 11 bases not matched to a gene. This CDR3 spans 19 amino acids. Germline loops: CDR1 SEHNR, CDR2 FQNEAQ (reference sequence). The CDR3 sequence: CASSFKLAGTKSSYNEQFF. The CDR3, as DNA: TGTGCCAGCAGCTTCAAACTAGCGGGGACAAAAAGCTCCTACAATGAGCAGTTCTTC.

The chain joins TRBV6-6 to TRBJ2-2; D is perhaps TRBD1 (6 bases). Trimming removed 6 bases at V and 8 bases at J, with 22 bases between. Germline V gene sequence: CDR1 MNHNY, CDR2 SVGAGI (reference sequence). The CDR3 spans 16 residues. Written as DNA, the CDR3 is TGTGCCAGCAGCCACCTCCTAGGGGGTACGGTGGGGGAGCTGTTTTTT. The encoded protein is CASSHLLGGTVGELFF.

This clonotype has only a few counts. The chain recombines TRBV7-2 with TRBJ2-7; no clear D. CDR3 length equals 12 residues. Germline CDR1 SGHTA, CDR2 FQGNSA. With 2 bases removed from V and 6 bases from J, the gap between germline ends came to 8 bases. The CDR3 region has the DNA TGTGCCAGCAGCTTAATGGGCGGCGAGCAGTACTTC. Translation: CASSLMGGEQYF. The full variable domain, with the rest looked up from reference TRBV7-2 and TRBJ2-7, is GAGVSQSPSNKVTEKGKDVELRCDPISGHTALYWYRQSLGQGLEFLIYFQGNSAPDKSGLPSDRFSAERTGGSVSTLTIQRTQQEDSAVYLCASSLMGGEQYFGPGTRLTVT.

The chain carries TRBV4-1 and TRBJ1-5, with TRBD1 matching 9 bases. With 4 bases clipped from V and 8 bases from J, the junction kept 3 bases outside the gene matches. The CDR3 has 13 residues. Germline V gives CDR1 MGHRA, CDR2 YSYEKL. The DNA for the CDR3 is TGCGCCAGCAGCCTGGACAGGGGTAAGCCCCAGCATTTT. Translation: CASSLDRGKPQHF.

This clonotype was detected only a few times. This rearrangement joins TRBV28 to TRBJ2-7, with D maybe TRBD1 (6 bases). V dropped 6 bases and J dropped 0 bases, with 15 bases sitting between them. In germline, CDR1 is MDHEN, CDR2 SYDVKM. The CDR3 has 15 residues. The CDR3 DNA follows: TGTGCCAGCAGGGTGGCAGGGGAAAGCTCCTACGAGCAGTACGTC. Its protein product is CASRVAGESSYEQYV.

This chain uses TRBV2 with TRBJ2-1; 10 bases map to TRBD2. CDR1 and CDR2 (germline): SNHLY, FYNNEI. This CDR3 has 15 amino acids. V lost 8 bases, J lost 6 bases, and 10 bases stayed unmatched. CDR3 region: CASCRAGGPRNEQFF. The CDR3, as DNA: TGTGCCAGCTGCCGAGCGGGGGGGCCACGCAATGAGCAGTTCTTC.

This clonotype has a handful of counts. The chain combines TRBV10-3 with TRBJ2-3, with D possibly called TRBD1 or TRBD2 (5 bases each). The CDR3 is 13 residues long. V was clipped by 7 bases and J by 0 bases, with 8 bases between them. Germline CDR1 is ENHRY and CDR2 is SYGVKD. CDR3 sequence (DNA): TGTGCCATCACGGGACGGAGCACAGATACGCAGTATTTT. Amino acid sequence: CAITGRSTDTQYF.

The V call is TRBV6-5, the J call TRBJ1-2; unclear D gene. Germline CDR1 is MNHEY and CDR2 is SVGAGI. The CDR3 is 13 amino acids. Trimming took off 0 bases at V and 4 bases at J, with 6 bases between the two ends. CDR3 nucleotide sequence: TGTGCCAGCAGTTACTCGAAAGCCTATGGCTACACCTTC. Amino acid sequence: CASSYSKAYGYTF.

This clonotype has ten or more counts. This chain uses TRBV5-1 with TRBJ1-1; 8 nucleotides align to TRBD1. With V trimmed by 4 bases and J by 3 bases, 2 bases remained unmatched. The germline gives CDR1 SGHRS, CDR2 YFSETQ. The CDR3 covers 13 residues. The CDR3 nucleotides read TGCGCCAGCAGCCGGACAGGGTACACTGAAGCTTTCTTT. This codes for CASSRTGYTEAFF.

This clonotype was picked up a small number of times. The V call is TRBV11-2, the J call TRBJ2-5, with D possibly matching TRBD2 (6 bases). CDR3 size: 15 residues. The germline gives CDR1 SGHAT, CDR2 FQNNGV. V dropped 5 bases and J dropped 2 bases, with 15 bases sitting between them. The CDR3 here is CASSTGLVLQETQYF. CDR3 coding DNA: TGTGCCAGCAGCACGGGACTCGTCCTTCAAGAGACCCAGTACTTC.

This clonotype was counted a few times. The chain links TRBV7-9 to TRBJ2-5; no clear D. Per germline, CDR1 SEHNR and CDR2 FQNEAQ (reference sequence). The germline V and J ends were trimmed by 2 bases and 2 bases, with 12 bases remaining between them. The CDR3 runs 15 residues. CDR3 amino acids: CASSLSVGEQETQYF. CDR3 DNA: TGTGCCAGCAGCTTATCGGTTGGCGAACAAGAGACCCAGTACTTC.

A few counts support this clonotype. The rearrangement uses TRBV7-9 and TRBJ2-7; tentative D call: TRBD1 (6 bases). Deletions cut 1 base from V and 3 bases from J, with 13 bases between. Germline values: CDR1 SEHNR, CDR2 FQNEAQ (reference sequence). The CDR3 spans 15 residues. CDR3 sequence reads: CASSLDRDGGYEQYV. In DNA, the CDR3 is TGTGCCAGCAGCTTAGACAGGGACGGAGGCTACGAGCAGTACGTC.

This clonotype was observed a handful of times. This chain connects TRBV28 to TRBJ2-5; D unresolved. CDR1 MDHEN and CDR2 SYDVKM come from the germline V gene. The CDR3 sequence is 15 residues long. Trimming removed 3 bases at V and 5 bases at J, with 16 bases between. Here the CDR3 reads CASSLMDRTGETQYF. The CDR3 DNA reads as TGTGCCAGCAGTTTGATGGATAGAACCGGGGAGACCCAGTACTTC.

This clonotype was seen a handful of times. The genes are TRBV4-1 and TRBJ1-4, with 7 bases aligning to TRBD1. In germline, CDR1 is MGHRA, CDR2 YSYEKL. V lost 4 bases to trimming and J lost 4 bases; unmatched junction nucleotides: 9. The CDR3 totals 16 residues. For the CDR3, the DNA is TGCGCCAGCAGCCCCCCTGGACAGGATGATAATGAAAAACTGTTTTTT. Protein product: CASSPPGQDDNEKLFF.

This clonotype was detected many times. J is TRBJ2-2 and V is TRBV6-2 or TRBV6-3, with 9 bases that match TRBD1. Trimming at V came to 4 bases and at J to 5 bases, leaving 8 bases not matched to a gene. The CDR3 loop spans 16 amino acids. CDR1 MNHEY and CDR2 SVGEGT come from the germline V gene. The CDR3 loop reads CASSSGTGIGTGELFF. The CDR3 bases are TGTGCCAGCAGTTCCGGGACAGGGATTGGAACCGGGGAGCTGTTTTTT.

This clonotype was seen more than once but under ten times. This chain joins TRBV7-9 and TRBJ2-1; D is perhaps TRBD1 (5 bases). Trimming removed 0 bases at V and 7 bases at J, with 16 bases between. Germline V gene data show CDR1 as SEHNR and CDR2 as FQNEAQ (reference sequence). This CDR3 comprises 16 residues. CDR3 residues: CASSLADNNPQNEQFF. Written as DNA, the CDR3 is TGTGCCAGCAGCTTAGCGGACAATAACCCCCAGAATGAGCAGTTCTTC.

The sample holds many counts of this clonotype. The chain combines TRBV11-2 with TRBJ2-7, with D perhaps matching TRBD1 (6 bases). V lost 0 bases and J lost 2, with 17 bases in between. Per the germline V gene, CDR1 is SGHAT and CDR2 is FQNNGV. This CDR3 is built from 17 residues. In DNA, the CDR3 is TGTGCCAGCAGCTTAGATCCCGGGACAAGCTTCCCCTACGAGCAGTACGTC. It specifies CASSLDPGTSFPYEQYV.

This clonotype was observed many times. The chain has TRBV4-1 and TRBJ2-7; no firm D call. The V gene's germline CDR1 is MGHRA and CDR2 YSYEKL. The V end lost 5 bases, the J end lost 7 bases, and 9 bases lay between the germline ends. The CDR3 has 11 residues. The CDR3 is CASSSYEEQYF. CDR3 DNA: TGCGCCAGCAGCTCCTACGAGGAGCAGTACTTC.

This clonotype appeared many times. This chain uses TRBV11-2 with TRBJ2-2; D uncertain. CDR1 SGHAT and CDR2 FQNNGV come from the germline V gene. CDR3 length: 11 residues. With 2 bases removed from V and 7 bases from J, the gap between germline ends came to 2 bases. CDR3 DNA sequence: TGTGCCAGCAGCTTAAACGGGGAGCTGTTTTTT. Translating gives CASSLNGELFF.

This clonotype was observed a handful of times. The chain employs TRBV4-1 and TRBJ2-2; D is perhaps TRBD2 (7 bases). Looked up from germline, CDR1 is MGHRA and CDR2 is YSYEKL. V lost 4 bases and J 5 bases, leaving 17 bases between the germline ends. There are 16 residues in the CDR3. The chain's CDR3 is CASSPVGGANTGELFF. DNA of the CDR3: TGCGCCAGCAGCCCGGTGGGGGGGGCTAATACCGGGGAGCTGTTTTTT.

The V gene is TRBV2, the J gene TRBJ2-2; 8 nucleotides match TRBD1. This CDR3 contains 16 residues. V lost 8 bases, J lost 3 bases, and 11 bases stayed unmatched. CDR1 SNHLY and CDR2 FYNNEI come from the germline V gene. CDR3 amino acids: CASDGGSGQDTGELFF. The CDR3 nucleotides are TGTGCCAGCGACGGAGGATCGGGACAGGACACCGGGGAGCTGTTTTTT.

This clonotype occurred many times. V is TRBV27 and J is TRBJ2-5; D remains ambiguous. In germline, CDR1 is MNHEY, CDR2 SMNVEV (reference sequence). CDR3 size: 14 residues. Trimming stripped 5 bases from V and 1 base from J, with 11 bases between. The CDR3 spells CASSIGRTQETQYF. CDR3 bases: TGTGCCAGCAGTATAGGACGGACCCAAGAGACCCAGTACTTC.

The chain carries TRBV7-8 and TRBJ2-2; TRBD1 matches at 9 bases. CDR1 and CDR2 (germline): SGHVS, FQNEAQ. The CDR3 spans 15 residues. Trimming took 6 bases from V and 4 from J; bases not matched to a gene: 6. For the CDR3, the DNA is TGTGCCAGCAGTCCTTGGACAGGGGCCACCGGGGAGCTGTTTTTT. It is translated as CASSPWTGATGELFF.